This TCR beta chain was identified during a study of blood T cells in healthy people across ages. Using a J-beta primer mix together with a sample-barcoded 5' primer, a second PCR was run for 7 to 11 cycles. TCRdb processed the 5' RACE reads anew with MiXCR; each CDR3 protein has one entry. The data show 780,000 or so distinct CDR3 sequences, about 25% seen once. Total RNA was isolated from each sample in quantities of at least 6 micrograms. This clonotype has a handful of counts. The V gene's germline CDR1 is SQVTM and CDR2 ANQGSEA. This CDR3 has 13 amino acids. Unmatched junction bases numbered 4, after V lost 4 bases and J lost 4 bases. These data were also reused for a study on T cells of mothers and their children. That investigation notes: Each child contributed roughly 3.2 million TCR beta CDR3 reads, while each mother contributed over 8 million.

This clonotype was obtained from a boy between 10 and 17 years old in good health. The material sequenced was blood. The chain joins TRBV29-1 to TRBJ1-3; the match to TRBD1 covers 7 bases. This CDR3 is CSVGQGRGNTIYF. The CDR3 coding sequence is TGCAGCGTTGGACAGGGACGAGGAAACACCATATATTTT.